This section outlines one TCR beta chain sequence together with its context. This specimen comes from a study of T cells in Graves' hyperthyroidism and ophthalmopathy. Study-level information: Peripheral blood specimens were obtained at initial diagnosis, prior to any treatment.

The blood was taken when hyperthyroidism was first diagnosed, before any ophthalmopathy symptoms showed up. The germline gives CDR1 LNHDA, CDR2 SQIVND (reference sequence). Trimming cost V 8 bases and J 5 bases; bases outside gene matches: 14. This CDR3 region has 16 residues. Authors of the study amplified TCR beta CDR3 regions from RNA transcripts. Initially, a first-round RT-PCR of the TCR CDR3 employed the HTBI primer set. TCRdb used MiXCR to reprocess the multiplex PCR reads, holding one entry per CDR3 protein. The sample includes approximately 370,000 distinct CDR3 sequences, about 17% of them seen just once.

The specimen sequenced was blood. The sequence was collected from a woman in her 30s with Graves' hyperthyroidism that later progressed to Graves' ophthalmopathy. This chain links TRBV19 with TRBJ1-4; 7 bases map to TRBD1. DNA of the CDR3: TGTGCCAGTCCGCCACCCCAGGGACAGTTAAATGAAAAACTGTTTTTT. It encodes CASPPPQGQLNEKLFF.